What follows are 10 T cell receptor beta chains derived from one specimen sequenced in a study of shared clonotypes between healthy human individuals. Naive CD8 cells lacked CD45RO, underwent positive selection for CCR7 and left out terminally differentiated effector memory CD45RA+ cells. Produced via immunoSEQ multiplex PCR; TCRdb's table is partial and in-frame only. Of more than 500,000 clones detected, 95% appear once; the ten largest clones hold approximately 0.11%. Sequencing was done on a sample of naive CD8+ T cells sorted from blood. These receptors were taken from a woman aged 25 to 39 in good health.

The V call is TRBV15, the J call TRBJ2-3, with 8 nucleotides matching TRBD2. The CDR3 length is 17 residues. Germline-derived CDR1 and CDR2 are LNHNV and YYDKDF (reference sequence). Trimming at V came to 4 bases and at J to 4 bases, leaving 13 bases not matched to a gene. For the CDR3, the DNA is TGTGCCACCAGCACCCCTGCCGAAGCGGGAGCATCAGATACGCAGTATTTT. Translating gives CATSTPAEAGASDTQYF.

The rearrangement links TRBV27 to TRBJ1-4; D is possibly TRBD1 (5 bases). The V gene's germline CDR1 is MNHEY and CDR2 SMNVEV (reference sequence). V was cut by 2 bases and J by 4 bases, with 11 bases left in between. The CDR3 runs 15 residues. CDR3 sequence reads: CASSLQAGVNEKLFF. The DNA for the CDR3 is TGTGCCAGCAGTTTACAGGCGGGGGTTAATGAAAAACTGTTTTTT. The full variable domain, its missing parts supplied by reference TRBV27 and TRBJ1-4, is EAQVTQNPRYLITVTGKKLTVTCSQNMNHEYMSWYRQDPGLGLRQIYYSMNVEVTDKGDVPEGYKVSRKEKRNFPLILESPSPNQTSLYFCASSLQAGVNEKLFFGSGTQLSVL.

The chain recombines TRBV9 with TRBJ2-7; 12 bases map to TRBD1. Germline CDR1 and CDR2: SGDLS and YYNGEE. The CDR3 is 18 residues long. Unmatched junction bases numbered 14, after V lost 4 bases and J lost 3 bases. The DNA for the CDR3 is TGTGCCAGCAGCCAAGGGACAGGGGGCCTCGGCGCCCGCTACGAGCAGTACTTC. Its translation: CASSQGTGGLGARYEQYF.

This chain uses TRBV27 with TRBJ2-1; no clear D. Trimming removed 3 bases from V and 6 bases from J, with 12 bases in between. CDR1 and CDR2 (germline): MNHEY, SMNVEV (reference sequence). The CDR3 covers 14 residues. CDR3 coding DNA: TGTGCCAGCAGTTTTGGGCGGAAAATCAATGAGCAGTTCTTC. The encoded protein is CASSFGRKINEQFF.

The genes are TRBV19 and TRBJ2-7; 11 nucleotides match TRBD2. The junction had 8 bases not matched to a gene; V was cut back by 5 bases and J by 5 bases. Germline CDR1 is LNHDA and CDR2 is SQIVND (reference sequence). The CDR3 loop spans 15 amino acids. Written as DNA, the CDR3 is TGTGCCAGTAGTGTGTCTAGCGGGAGGTTCAACGAGCAGTACTTC. It is translated as CASSVSSGRFNEQYF.

The chain employs TRBV27 and TRBJ2-5; TRBD1 aligns across 7 bases. The closer fit of TRBJ2-7 to the DNA end suggests the J call may be wrong. The length of the CDR3 is 14 residues. Germline V gene data show CDR1 as MNHEY and CDR2 as SMNVEV (reference sequence). CDR3 nucleotides: TGTGCCAGCAGTCCCGGGGACAGCCGCCACGAGCAGTACTTC. Its translation is CASSPGDSRHEQYF.

This chain joins TRBV7-9 and TRBJ1-5; D is ambiguous. CDR1 SEHNR and CDR2 FQNEAQ come from the germline V gene (reference sequence). The CDR3 covers 12 residues. Trimming took 6 bases from V and 3 from J, leaving 6 bases between them. The CDR3: CASSDHNQPQHF. CDR3 nucleotide sequence: TGTGCCAGCAGTGACCACAATCAGCCCCAGCATTTT. Together with reference TRBV7-9 and TRBJ1-5, the CDR3 gives the full variable domain: DTGVSQNPRHKITKRGQNVTFRCDPISEHNRLYWYRQTLGQGPEFLTYFQNEAQLEKSRLLSDRFSAERPKGSFSTLEIQRTEQGDSAMYLCASSDHNQPQHFGDGTRLSIL.

The chain combines TRBV11-2 with TRBJ1-1; D is undetermined. V shed 0 bases and J shed 6 bases, with 5 bases lying between them. The germline CDR1 and CDR2 sequences are SGHAT and FQNNGV. The CDR3 is 12 residues long. DNA of the CDR3: TGTGCCAGCAGCTTAGACAAGCCTGAAGCTTTCTTT. Protein sequence: CASSLDKPEAFF.

Comment on this clone: Other DNA sequences in the same sample also yield this CDR3. The chain carries TRBV28 and TRBJ1-3; no reliable D call. Germline V gene sequence: CDR1 MDHEN, CDR2 SYDVKM. This CDR3 spans 13 amino acids. V lost 3 bases, J lost 4 bases, and 7 bases lay in between. CDR3 sequence reads: CASSLGGGNTIYF. DNA for the CDR3: TGTGCCAGCAGTTTGGGTGGCGGAAACACCATATATTTT.

The CDR3 protein is CASTSGRSGEQYF. In nucleotides, the CDR3 is TGTGCCAGCACCTCAGGCCGTAGCGGCGAGCAGTACTTC. The chain has TRBV7-9 and TRBJ2-5; tentative D call: TRBD2 (6 bases). The end of the DNA fits TRBJ2-7 better, so the J call may be wrong. This CDR3 region has 13 residues. Germline V gene sequence: CDR1 SEHNR, CDR2 FQNEAQ (reference sequence).